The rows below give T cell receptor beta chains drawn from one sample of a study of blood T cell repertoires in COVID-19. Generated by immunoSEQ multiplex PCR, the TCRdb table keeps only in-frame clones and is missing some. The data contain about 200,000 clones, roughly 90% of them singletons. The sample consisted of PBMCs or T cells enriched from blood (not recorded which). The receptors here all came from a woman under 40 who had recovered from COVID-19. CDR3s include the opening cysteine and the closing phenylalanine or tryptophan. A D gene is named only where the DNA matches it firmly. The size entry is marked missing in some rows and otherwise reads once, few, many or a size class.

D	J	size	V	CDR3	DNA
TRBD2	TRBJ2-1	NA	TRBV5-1	CASSPGAGGLGEQFF	TGCGCCAGCAGCCCGGGCGCGGGGGGGCTGGGCGAGCAGTTCTTC
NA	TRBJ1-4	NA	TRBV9	CASSRGPTSSEKLFF	TGTGCCAGCAGCCGGGGACCGACTAGCAGTGAAAAACTGTTTTTT
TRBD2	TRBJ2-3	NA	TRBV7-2	CASSPGLAGGRDTDTQYF	TGTGCCAGCAGCCCTGGCCTAGCGGGAGGCCGGGACACAGATACGCAGTATTTT
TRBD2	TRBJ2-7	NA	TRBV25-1	CASRKLAGGNSEQYF	TGTGCCAGCAGGAAACTAGCGGGGGGTAACTCCGAGCAGTACTTC
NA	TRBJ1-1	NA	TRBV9	CASSVGGATEAFF	TGTGCCAGCAGCGTAGGTGGGGCCACTGAAGCTTTCTTT
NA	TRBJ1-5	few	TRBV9	CASSVTDSNQPQHF	TGTGCCAGCAGCGTGACAGATAGCAATCAGCCCCAGCATTTT
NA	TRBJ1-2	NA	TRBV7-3	CASSPLYGYTF	TGTGCCAGCAGCCCCCTCTATGGCTACACCTTC
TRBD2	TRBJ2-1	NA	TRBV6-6	CASSYPGLADNEQFF	TGTGCCAGCAGTTACCCGGGACTAGCAGACAATGAGCAGTTCTTC
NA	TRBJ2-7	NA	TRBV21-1	CASSPTSGRSHEQYF	TGTGCCAGCAGTCCGACTAGCGGGAGGTCCCACGAGCAGTACTTC
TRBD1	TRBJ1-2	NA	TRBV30	CAGPQGTGGRGYTF	TGTGCCGGCCCTCAAGGGACAGGGGGCCGTGGCTACACCTTC
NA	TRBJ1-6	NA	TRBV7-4	CASSFNRNSYNSPLHF	TGTGCCAGCAGCTTCAACAGAAACTCCTATAATTCACCCCTCCACTTT
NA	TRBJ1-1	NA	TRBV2	CASNRVRGTEAFF	TGTGCCAGCAACAGGGTTCGGGGTACTGAAGCTTTCTTT
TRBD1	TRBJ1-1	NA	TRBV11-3	CASTGQGADLGTEAFF	TGTGCCAGCACCGGACAGGGGGCCGACCTGGGCACTGAAGCTTTCTTT
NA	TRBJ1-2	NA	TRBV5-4	CASSPEGIGYTF	TGTGCCAGCAGCCCGGAGGGGATCGGCTACACCTTC
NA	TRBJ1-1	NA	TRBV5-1	CASSFGSMNTEAFF	TGCGCCAGCAGCTTTGGGAGTATGAACACTGAAGCTTTCTTT
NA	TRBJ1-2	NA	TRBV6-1	CASSEIGQGRNYGYTF	TGTGCCAGCAGTGAAATCGGGCAGGGGAGAAACTATGGCTACACCTTC
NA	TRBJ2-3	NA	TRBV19	CASSSGRMGTDTQYF	TGTGCCAGTAGTTCGGGGAGAATGGGCACAGATACGCAGTATTTT
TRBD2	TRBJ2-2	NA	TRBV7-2	CASSHPRGSGSTGELFF	TGTGCCAGCAGCCACCCCCGCGGTAGCGGGAGCACCGGGGAGCTGTTTTTT
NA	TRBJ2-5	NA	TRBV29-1	CSAGTSLGETQYF	TGCAGCGCTGGGACTTCCCTGGGAGAGACCCAGTACTTC
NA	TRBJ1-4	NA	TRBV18	CASSPGRRGEKLFF	TGTGCCAGCTCACCAGGCAGACGAGGCGAAAAACTGTTTTTT
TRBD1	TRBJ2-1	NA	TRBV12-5	CASGLSGGDEQFF	TGTGCTAGTGGTTTATCAGGGGGCGATGAGCAGTTCTTC
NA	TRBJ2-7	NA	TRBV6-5	CASIDRGYEQYF	TGTGCCAGCATCGACCGGGGGTACGAGCAGTACTTC
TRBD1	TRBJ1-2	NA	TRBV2	CASSGDRSNYGYTF	TGTGCCAGCAGTGGGGACAGGTCCAACTATGGCTACACCTTC
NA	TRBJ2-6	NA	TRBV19	CASNPRGSGANVLTF	TGTGCCAGTAACCCCAGGGGCTCTGGGGCCAACGTCCTGACTTTC
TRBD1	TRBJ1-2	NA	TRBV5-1	CASSPRDRDYGYTF	TGCGCCAGCAGCCCCAGGGACAGGGACTATGGCTACACCTTC
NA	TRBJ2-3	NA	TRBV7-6	CASSLIQGWDTQYF	TGTGCCAGCAGCTTAATACAGGGATGGGATACGCAGTATTTT
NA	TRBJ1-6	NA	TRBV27	CASSLGRTDNSPLHF	TGTGCCAGCAGTTTAGGCCGGACAGATAATTCACCCCTCCACTTT
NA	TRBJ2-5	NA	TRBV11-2	CASSFRTDLQETQYF	TGTGCCAGCAGCTTCAGGACAGACCTACAAGAGACCCAGTACTTC
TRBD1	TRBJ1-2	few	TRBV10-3	CAIQGAGYGYTF	TGTGCCATACAGGGGGCTGGCTATGGCTACACCTTC
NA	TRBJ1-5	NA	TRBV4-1	CASSQDMGQRGQPQHF	TGCGCCAGCAGCCAAGATATGGGGCAGCGGGGCCAGCCCCAGCATTTT
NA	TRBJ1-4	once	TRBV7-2	CASSLWGGEGEKLFF	TGTGCCAGCAGCTTATGGGGTGGAGAGGGTGAAAAACTGTTTTTT
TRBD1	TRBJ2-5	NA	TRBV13	CASKGAKETQYF	TGTGCCTCAAAGGGGGCCAAAGAGACCCAGTACTTC
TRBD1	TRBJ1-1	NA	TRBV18	CASSGEPGQLNTEAFF	TGTGCCAGCTCAGGGGAACCGGGACAGTTGAACACTGAAGCTTTCTTT
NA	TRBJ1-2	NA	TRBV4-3	CASSQDRTSFYGYTF	TGCGCCAGCAGCCAAGACAGGACAAGCTTCTATGGCTACACCTTC
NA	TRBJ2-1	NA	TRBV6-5	CASSSPGLSYNEQFF	TGTGCCAGCAGTTCCCCGGGACTCTCCTACAATGAGCAGTTCTTC